Listed below are T cell receptor beta chains from one sample, sequenced in a study of shared clonotypes between healthy human individuals. The table came from immunoSEQ multiplex PCR; TCRdb's copy has only in-frame clones and leaves some out. The sample has about 2.2 million clones, 85% to 95% seen once. The sample consisted of naive CD8+ T cells from PBMCs. These receptors all stem from a man aged 18-30 years in good health. Some clones in this sample may be carry-over from other donors' samples. Each CDR3 is given with its conserved first and last residue. The order of the fields is CDR3 protein, CDR3 DNA, CDR3 length, V gene, J gene, D gene, clone size. D genes are given only for firm matches. Expanded clones get a size class; other rows say once, few or many, or leave the size out.

cdr3_aa: CASSFWREGPNEQFF
cdr3_nt: TGCGCCAGCAGCTTTTGGCGGGAGGGCCCCAATGAGCAGTTCTTC
cdr3_length: 15
v_call: TRBV5-1
j_call: TRBJ2-1
d_call: TRBD2
clone_size: NA

cdr3_aa: CASQPTGVNDGYTF
cdr3_nt: TGTGCCAGCCAACCGACAGGGGTAAATGATGGCTACACCTTC
cdr3_length: 14
v_call: TRBV10-3
j_call: TRBJ1-2
d_call: TRBD1
clone_size: NA

cdr3_aa: CASSPGPGGTEAFF
cdr3_nt: TGTGCCAGTAGTCCGGGACCGGGCGGCACTGAAGCTTTCTTT
cdr3_length: 14
v_call: TRBV19
j_call: TRBJ1-1
d_call: NA
clone_size: NA

cdr3_aa: CASSQGRGSGVEAFF
cdr3_nt: TGCGCCAGCAGCCAGGGGCGTGGCTCTGGGGTTGAAGCTTTCTTT
cdr3_length: 15
v_call: TRBV4-3
j_call: TRBJ1-1
d_call: NA
clone_size: NA

cdr3_aa: CASSSPNPRETQYF
cdr3_nt: TGCGCCAGCAGCTCCCCCAACCCGCGGGAGACCCAGTACTTC
cdr3_length: 14
v_call: TRBV5-1
j_call: TRBJ2-5
d_call: NA
clone_size: NA

cdr3_aa: CASSVDRTGELFF
cdr3_nt: TGTGCCAGCAGCGTAGACCGAACGGGGGAGCTGTTTTTT
cdr3_length: 13
v_call: TRBV9
j_call: TRBJ2-2
d_call: NA
clone_size: NA

cdr3_aa: CASSPPGTGAPYGYTF
cdr3_nt: TGTGCCAGCAGCCCACCCGGGACAGGGGCCCCCTATGGCTACACCTTC
cdr3_length: 16
v_call: TRBV7-8
j_call: TRBJ1-2
d_call: TRBD1
clone_size: NA

cdr3_aa: CASTRVAGTGNTIYF
cdr3_nt: TGTGCCAGCACCCGGGTGGCAGGGACTGGAAACACCATATATTTT
cdr3_length: 15
v_call: TRBV2
j_call: TRBJ1-3
d_call: NA
clone_size: NA

cdr3_aa: CASTMGQPQHF
cdr3_nt: TGTGCCAGCACTATGGGTCAGCCCCAGCATTTT
cdr3_length: 11
v_call: TRBV6-1
j_call: TRBJ1-5
d_call: NA
clone_size: few

cdr3_aa: CASSRGGRAFTGELFF
cdr3_nt: TGTGCCAGTTCTCGAGGCGGGAGGGCCTTCACCGGGGAGCTGTTTTTT
cdr3_length: 16
v_call: TRBV27
j_call: TRBJ2-2
d_call: TRBD2
clone_size: NA

cdr3_aa: CASWGGTEAFF
cdr3_nt: TGTGCCAGCTGGGGAGGGACTGAAGCTTTCTTT
cdr3_length: 11
v_call: TRBV6-6
j_call: TRBJ1-1
d_call: NA
clone_size: NA

cdr3_aa: CASSPLPGTGAYEQYF
cdr3_nt: TGCGCCAGCAGCCCCCTCCCCGGGACAGGGGCCTACGAGCAGTACTTC
cdr3_length: 16
v_call: TRBV5-1
j_call: TRBJ2-7
d_call: TRBD1
clone_size: NA

cdr3_aa: CASSGEDRGKGNEQFF
cdr3_nt: TGTGCCAGCAGCGGAGAGGACAGGGGAAAGGGCAATGAGCAGTTCTTC
cdr3_length: 16
v_call: TRBV9
j_call: TRBJ2-1
d_call: TRBD1
clone_size: once

cdr3_aa: CASSTGTGNYEQYF
cdr3_nt: TGTGCCAGCAGCACCGGGACAGGGAACTACGAGCAGTACTTC
cdr3_length: 14
v_call: TRBV5-6
j_call: TRBJ2-7
d_call: TRBD1
clone_size: NA

cdr3_aa: CASRWGAGAYEQYF
cdr3_nt: TGTGCCAGCCGATGGGGGGCCGGGGCCTACGAGCAGTACTTC
cdr3_length: 14
v_call: TRBV27
j_call: TRBJ2-7
d_call: NA
clone_size: NA

cdr3_aa: CASSPYQRGEFYEQYF
cdr3_nt: TGTGCCAGCAGTCCATACCAGCGGGGGGAATTCTACGAGCAGTACTTC
cdr3_length: 16
v_call: TRBV27
j_call: TRBJ2-7
d_call: TRBD2
clone_size: NA

cdr3_aa: CASSDRSTDTQYF
cdr3_nt: TGTGCCAGCAGTGACCGCAGCACAGATACGCAGTATTTT
cdr3_length: 13
v_call: TRBV6-1
j_call: TRBJ2-3
d_call: NA
clone_size: NA

cdr3_aa: CASSIEGGMHLYNEQFF
cdr3_nt: TGTGCCAGTAGTATCGAGGGAGGGATGCATCTCTACAATGAGCAGTTCTTC
cdr3_length: 17
v_call: TRBV19
j_call: TRBJ2-1
d_call: TRBD2
clone_size: NA

cdr3_aa: CASRPRGHDYGYTF
cdr3_nt: TGTGCCAGCAGACCCAGGGGGCACGACTATGGCTACACCTTC
cdr3_length: 14
v_call: TRBV27
j_call: TRBJ1-2
d_call: TRBD1
clone_size: NA

cdr3_aa: CASSLGVGTGELFF
cdr3_nt: TGTGCCAGCAGCTTGGGTGTTGGCACCGGGGAGCTGTTTTTT
cdr3_length: 14
v_call: TRBV5-6
j_call: TRBJ2-2
d_call: NA
clone_size: NA

cdr3_aa: CASSLGLAGGSSYEQYF
cdr3_nt: TGTGCCAGCAGTCTGGGACTAGCGGGGGGGAGCTCCTACGAGCAGTACTTC
cdr3_length: 17
v_call: TRBV28
j_call: TRBJ2-7
d_call: TRBD2
clone_size: NA

cdr3_aa: CASSLYGGRPETQYF
cdr3_nt: TGTGCCAGCAGTTTGTACGGGGGGCGCCCAGAGACCCAGTACTTC
cdr3_length: 15
v_call: TRBV27
j_call: TRBJ2-5
d_call: NA
clone_size: NA

cdr3_aa: CASSQNRGEQYF
cdr3_nt: TGTGCCAGCAGCCAGAATAGAGGGGAGCAGTATTTT
cdr3_length: 12
v_call: TRBV14
j_call: TRBJ2-3
d_call: NA
clone_size: NA

cdr3_aa: CASSSLPGDTEAFF
cdr3_nt: TGTGCCAGCAGTTCCCTCCCAGGGGACACTGAAGCTTTCTTT
cdr3_length: 14
v_call: TRBV27
j_call: TRBJ1-1
d_call: NA
clone_size: NA